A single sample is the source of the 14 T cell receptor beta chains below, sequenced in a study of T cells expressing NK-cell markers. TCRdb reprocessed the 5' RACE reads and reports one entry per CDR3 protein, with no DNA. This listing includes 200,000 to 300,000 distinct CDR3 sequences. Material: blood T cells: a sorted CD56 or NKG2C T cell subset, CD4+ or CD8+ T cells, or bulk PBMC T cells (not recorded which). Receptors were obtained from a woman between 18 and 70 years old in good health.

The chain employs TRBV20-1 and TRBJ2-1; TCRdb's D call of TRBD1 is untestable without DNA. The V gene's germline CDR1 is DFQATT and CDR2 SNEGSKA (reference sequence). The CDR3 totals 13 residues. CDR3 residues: CSLLGVANNEQFF.

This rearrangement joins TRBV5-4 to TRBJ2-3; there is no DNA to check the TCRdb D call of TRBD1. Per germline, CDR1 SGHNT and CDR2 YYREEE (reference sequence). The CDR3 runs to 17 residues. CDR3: CASSLDQDRASTDTQYF.

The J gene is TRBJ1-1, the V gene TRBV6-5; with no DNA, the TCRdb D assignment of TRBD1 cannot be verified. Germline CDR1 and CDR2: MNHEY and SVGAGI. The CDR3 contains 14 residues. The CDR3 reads CASSYPQGNTEAFF.

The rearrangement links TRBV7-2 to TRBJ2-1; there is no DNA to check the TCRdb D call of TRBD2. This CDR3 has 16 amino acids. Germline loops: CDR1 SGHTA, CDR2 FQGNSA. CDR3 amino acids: CASSSSGTRAYNEQFF.

The CDR3: CSASDVGVWETQYF. The V gene is TRBV20-1, the J gene TRBJ2-5. This CDR3 has 14 residues. Germline-derived CDR1 and CDR2 are DFQATT and SNEGSKA (reference sequence).

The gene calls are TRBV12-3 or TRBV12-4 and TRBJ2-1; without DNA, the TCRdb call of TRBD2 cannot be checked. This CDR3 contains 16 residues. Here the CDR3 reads CASSPRGTSGRNEQFF.

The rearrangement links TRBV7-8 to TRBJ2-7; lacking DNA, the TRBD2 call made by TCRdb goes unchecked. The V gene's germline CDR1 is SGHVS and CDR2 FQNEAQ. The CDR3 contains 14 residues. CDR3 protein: CASSLGGTSIEQYF. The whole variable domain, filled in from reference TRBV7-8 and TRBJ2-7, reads GAGVSQSPRYKVAKRGQDVALRCDPISGHVSLFWYQQALGQGPEFLTYFQNEAQLDKSGLPSDRFFAERPEGSVSTLKIQRTQQEDSAVYLCASSLGGTSIEQYFGPGTRLTVT.

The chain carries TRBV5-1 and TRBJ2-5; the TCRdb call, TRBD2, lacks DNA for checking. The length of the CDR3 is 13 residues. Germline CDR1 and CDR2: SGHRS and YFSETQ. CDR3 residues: CASSSTEGRTQYF. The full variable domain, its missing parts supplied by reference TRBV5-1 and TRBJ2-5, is KAGVTQTPRYLIKTRGQQVTLSCSPISGHRSVSWYQQTPGQGLQFLFEYFSETQRNKGNFPGRFSGRQFSNSRSEMNVSTLELGDSALYLCASSSTEGRTQYFGPGTRLLVL.

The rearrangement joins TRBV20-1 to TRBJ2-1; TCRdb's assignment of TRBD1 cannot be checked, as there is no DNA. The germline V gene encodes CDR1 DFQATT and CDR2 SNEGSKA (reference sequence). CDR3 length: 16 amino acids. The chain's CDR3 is CSARDPAGGAWDEQFF.

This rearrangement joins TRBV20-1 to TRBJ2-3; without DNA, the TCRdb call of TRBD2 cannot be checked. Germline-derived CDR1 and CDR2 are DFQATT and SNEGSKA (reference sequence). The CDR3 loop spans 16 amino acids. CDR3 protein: CSAGLAGSTRSDTQYF.

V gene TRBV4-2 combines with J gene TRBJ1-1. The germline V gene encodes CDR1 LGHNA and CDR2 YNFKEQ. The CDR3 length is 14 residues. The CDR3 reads CASSHITQNTEAFF.

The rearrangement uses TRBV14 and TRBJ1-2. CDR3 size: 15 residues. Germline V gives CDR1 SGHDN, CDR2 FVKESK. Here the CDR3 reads CASSQTQSATYGYTF.

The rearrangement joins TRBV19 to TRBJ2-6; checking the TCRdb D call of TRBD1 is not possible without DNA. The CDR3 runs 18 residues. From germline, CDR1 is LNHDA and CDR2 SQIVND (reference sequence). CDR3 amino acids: CASSIEGTGTSGANVLTF.

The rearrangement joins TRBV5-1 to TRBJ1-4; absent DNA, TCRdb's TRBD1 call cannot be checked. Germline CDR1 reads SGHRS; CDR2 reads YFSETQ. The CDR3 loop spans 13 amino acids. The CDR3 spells CASSFDRDEKLFF.